The T cell receptor beta chain described here comes from a study of spatial heterogeneity in lung cancer. Study results and caveats: Tumor T-cell coverage was an estimated 7% or so for alpha and around 13% for beta chains. In tumors, expanded intratumoral alpha and beta TCR counts tracked mutation counts.

This clonotype showed up many times. Its target is not known. TCRdb redid the calling of the 5' RACE reads with MiXCR, one entry per CDR3 protein. In the table there are 6,000 or so distinct CDR3 sequences, approximately 6.3% of which are singletons. Germline lookup yields CDR1 DFQATT and CDR2 SNEGSKA (reference sequence). Trimming took off 7 bases at V and 2 bases at J, with 11 bases between the two ends. This CDR3 has 12 residues. Time point: sample taken at primary tumor resection. TCRs were sequenced from unsorted whole RNA of tumor, nontumor lung or PBMC. The gene calls are TRBV20-1 and TRBJ2-5, with D uncertain. The sequence was obtained from a male donor with early-stage non-small cell lung cancer. Sequenced material: lung tumor tissue, taken at surgery. The CDR3 nucleotides are TGCAGTGTCCGAGCGCGTCAAGAGACCCAGTACTTC. This translates into CSVRARQETQYF.